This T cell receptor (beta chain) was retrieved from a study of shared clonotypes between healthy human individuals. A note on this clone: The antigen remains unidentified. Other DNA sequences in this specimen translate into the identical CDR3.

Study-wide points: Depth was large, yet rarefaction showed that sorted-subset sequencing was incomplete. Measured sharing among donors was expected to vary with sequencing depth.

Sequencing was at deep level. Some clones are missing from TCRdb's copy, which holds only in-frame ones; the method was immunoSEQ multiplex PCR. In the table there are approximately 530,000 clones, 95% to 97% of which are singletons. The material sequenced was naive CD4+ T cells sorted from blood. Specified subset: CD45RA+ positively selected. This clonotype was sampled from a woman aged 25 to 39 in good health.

In DNA, the CDR3 is TGTGCCAGCTCACCACCTTCGGCCACAGATACGCAGTATTTT. The encoded protein is CASSPPSATDTQYF. The chain combines TRBV18 with TRBJ2-3; D unresolved. In germline, CDR1 is KGHSH, CDR2 LQKENI. V lost 0 bases, J lost 2 bases, and 6 bases lay in between. The CDR3 extends over 14 amino acids.